This entry lists 23 T cell receptor beta chains sequenced from one sample in a study of blood T cell repertoires in COVID-19. Generated by immunoSEQ multiplex PCR, the TCRdb table keeps only in-frame clones and is missing some. The data show about 230,000 clones, with 85% to 90% seen just once and roughly 10% held by the top ten. Sequenced input: peripheral blood. Source of these receptors: a man aged 45-65 years with COVID-19, enrolled during active disease.

The rearrangement joins TRBV30 to TRBJ1-6; TRBD1 aligns across 7 bases. Unmatched junction bases numbered 13, after V lost 5 bases and J lost 12 bases. From germline, CDR1 is GTSNPN and CDR2 SVGIG (reference sequence). The CDR3 has 14 residues. CDR3 sequence (DNA): TGTGCCTGGTCTCGACAGGGACAGCAAAAACCCCTCCACTTT. Its translation: CAWSRQGQQKPLHF. Variable domain in full (rest from reference TRBV30 and TRBJ1-6): SQTIHQWPATLVQPVGSPLSLECTVEGTSNPNLYWYRQAAGRGLQLLFYSVGIGQISSEVPQNLSASRPQDRQFILSSKKLLLSDSGFYLCAWSRQGQQKPLHFGNGTRLTVT.

The chain uses TRBV7-9 and TRBJ1-5; D unresolved. V lost 2 bases and J 7 bases, leaving 9 bases between the germline ends. CDR1 SEHNR and CDR2 FQNEAQ come from the germline V gene (reference sequence). The CDR3 has 13 amino acids. The CDR3 DNA reads as TGTGCCAGCAGCTTACTCGGTCGGCAGCCCCAGCATTTT. Residues: CASSLLGRQPQHF.

V usage is TRBV9 and J usage is TRBJ1-1; tentatively, D is TRBD1 (5 bases). This CDR3 region has 16 residues. V lost 5 bases, J lost 1 base, and 18 bases lay in between. CDR1 SGDLS and CDR2 YYNGEE come from the germline V gene. CDR3 residues: CASRGGRVGENTEAFF. The CDR3 DNA reads as TGTGCCAGCAGGGGAGGCAGGGTAGGTGAGAACACTGAAGCTTTCTTT.

The chain employs TRBV3-1 (or the pseudogene TRBV3-2) and TRBJ1-1; D is undetermined. The germline V gene encodes CDR1 LGHDT and CDR2 YNNKEL (reference sequence). The CDR3 loop spans 13 amino acids. The ends were cut back, 6 bases at V and 5 bases at J, with 13 bases in the middle. Here the CDR3 DNA reads TGTGCCAGCAGTGGGCGGTCGGGAACTGAAGCTTTCTTT. This encodes CASSGRSGTEAFF.

The chain recombines TRBV6-5 with TRBJ1-6; 7 bases are a match to TRBD1. The ends lost 7 bases at V and 10 bases at J; junction bases unmatched: 10. CDR3 length: 14 residues. The germline CDR1 and CDR2 sequences are MNHEY and SVGAGI. CDR3 in DNA: TGTGCCAGCAACCTAGGGGGCAATTACTCACCCCTCCACTTT. Its translation is CASNLGGNYSPLHF.

This chain joins TRBV4-2 and TRBJ2-7; 13 bases match TRBD2. Germline CDR1 and CDR2: LGHNA and YNFKEQ. The CDR3 length is 16 residues. V lost 0 bases to trimming and J lost 4 bases; unmatched junction nucleotides: 3. The CDR3 DNA reads TGTGCCAGCAGCCAAGAACTAGCGGGAGGGCCGTACGAGCAGTACTTC. Its translation is CASSQELAGGPYEQYF.

The gene calls are TRBV9 and TRBJ2-7, with D possibly being TRBD2 (6 bases). Per the germline V gene, CDR1 is SGDLS and CDR2 is YYNGEE. The V gene lost 0 bases and the J gene lost 0 bases, with 13 bases spanning the gap. This CDR3 is 16 amino acids long. The DNA for the CDR3 is TGTGCCAGCAGCGTAGATGGCGGGGTCAGCTCCTACGAGCAGTACTTC. This translates into CASSVDGGVSSYEQYF. Complete variable domain (other parts from reference TRBV9 and TRBJ2-7): DSGVTQTPKHLITATGQRVTLRCSPRSGDLSVYWYQQSLDQGLQFLIQYYNGEERAKGNILERFSAQQFPDLHSELNLSSLELGDSALYFCASSVDGGVSSYEQYFGPGTRLTVT.

The gene calls are TRBV27 and TRBJ2-7; tentative D call: TRBD1 (5 bases). V gave up 3 bases and J gave up 6 bases, with 9 bases separating them. Looked up from germline, CDR1 is MNHEY and CDR2 is SMNVEV (reference sequence). The CDR3 is 12 residues long. The CDR3 DNA reads TGTGCCAGCAGTTTTGTAGGGGCCGAGCAGTACTTC. Protein sequence: CASSFVGAEQYF.

V gene TRBV3-1 (or the pseudogene TRBV3-2) combines with J gene TRBJ1-2, with D possibly being TRBD1 (5 bases). Germline V lookup: CDR1 LGHDT, CDR2 YNNKEL (reference sequence). The CDR3 runs 14 residues. The germline V and J ends were trimmed by 4 bases and 4 bases, with 13 bases remaining between them. The CDR3: CASSLRGGLYGYTF. Here the CDR3 DNA reads TGTGCCAGCAGCCTTCGTGGGGGACTCTATGGCTACACCTTC.

The chain carries TRBV19 and TRBJ2-7, with a tentative D call TRBD1 (5 bases). The CDR3 contains 15 residues. The germline V gene encodes CDR1 LNHDA and CDR2 SQIVND (reference sequence). The V and J ends lost 2 bases and 2 bases respectively, with 13 bases between them. The CDR3 reads CASSITARAPYEQYF. The CDR3 DNA is TGTGCCAGTAGTATAACGGCCAGGGCCCCCTACGAGCAGTACTTC.

V gene TRBV5-4 combines with J gene TRBJ2-5; tentatively, D is TRBD2 (5 bases). With 4 bases removed from V and 0 bases from J, the gap between germline ends came to 7 bases. The germline V gene has CDR1 SGHNT and CDR2 YYREEE (reference sequence). There are 13 residues in the CDR3. CDR3 in DNA: TGTGCCAGCAGCCGCGGGTACCAAGAGACCCAGTACTTC. It encodes CASSRGYQETQYF.

The chain uses TRBV6-2 or TRBV6-3 and TRBJ1-2; 7 bases map to TRBD1. With V trimmed by 3 bases and J by 8 bases, 9 bases remained unmatched. CDR1 is MNHEY and CDR2 is SVGEGT in the germline V gene. The CDR3 length is 14 residues. The CDR3, as DNA: TGTGCCAGCAGTTATCGGGGACAGCTCCCCGGCTACACCTTC. Translated: CASSYRGQLPGYTF.

The chain carries TRBV28 and TRBJ2-5, with D possibly TRBD2 on 6 matching bases. In germline, CDR1 is MDHEN, CDR2 SYDVKM. This CDR3 contains 14 residues. V was cut by 7 bases and J by 1 base, with 13 bases left in between. The CDR3 protein is CASTTIAVQETQYF. CDR3 bases: TGTGCCAGCACAACTATAGCGGTCCAAGAGACCCAGTACTTC.

This chain uses TRBV7-6 with TRBJ2-1, with 10 bases that match TRBD2. The ends lost 0 bases at V and 7 bases at J; junction bases unmatched: 9. The CDR3 loop spans 17 amino acids. Germline V CDR1 and CDR2: SGHVS, FNYEAQ. The CDR3 is CASSLAPGGLAANEQFF. Written as DNA, the CDR3 is TGTGCCAGCAGCTTAGCCCCCGGAGGACTAGCGGCTAATGAGCAGTTCTTC.

The chain links TRBV29-1 to TRBJ1-3; D uncertain. CDR3 length: 11 amino acids. Germline assignment: CDR1 SQVTM and CDR2 ANQGSEA. V shed 7 bases and J shed 3 bases, with 7 bases lying between them. The CDR3 DNA is TGCAGCGCGGCCATTGGAAACACCATATATTTT. Protein product: CSAAIGNTIYF. Full variable domain (outside the CDR3, taken from reference TRBV29-1 and TRBJ1-3): SAVISQKPSRDICQRGTSLTIQCQVDSQVTMMFWYRQQPGQSLTLIATANQGSEATYESGFVIDKFPISRPNLTFSTLTVSNMSPEDSSIYLCSAAIGNTIYFGEGSWLTVV.

The genes are TRBV6-5 and TRBJ1-5, with D unresolved. Germline V gene data show CDR1 as MNHEY and CDR2 as SVGAGI. V lost 6 bases to trimming and J lost 9 bases, with 21 bases between them. The CDR3 runs 15 residues. CDR3 in amino acids: CASSPRGGLLWPQHF. The CDR3 coding sequence is TGTGCCAGCAGCCCCAGAGGAGGGCTCCTATGGCCCCAGCATTTT.

The CDR3 here is CASSLATGSPYEQYF. DNA of the CDR3: TGCGCCAGCAGCTTGGCCACGGGTTCCCCCTACGAGCAGTACTTC. The chain employs TRBV5-1 and TRBJ2-7; D is ambiguous. Germline assignment: CDR1 SGHRS and CDR2 YFSETQ. The CDR3 runs to 15 residues. Trimming stripped 0 bases from V and 2 bases from J, with 12 bases between.

This clone was seen just once. The chain joins TRBV5-4 to TRBJ1-2; 9 positions match TRBD1. The CDR3 covers 15 residues. From germline, CDR1 is SGHNT and CDR2 YYREEE (reference sequence). V shed 0 bases, J shed 0 bases, and the junction held 0 bases outside the gene matches. The CDR3 region is CASSLDRGPNYGYTF. CDR3 nucleotides: TGTGCCAGCAGCTTGGACAGGGGGCCTAACTATGGCTACACCTTC.

The sample holds one count of this clone. This chain uses TRBV3-1 (or the pseudogene TRBV3-2) with TRBJ1-5; the D is unclear. The CDR3 is 14 residues long. With 3 bases removed from V and 4 bases from J, the gap between germline ends came to 10 bases. In germline, CDR1 is LGHDT, CDR2 YNNKEL (reference sequence). The DNA for the CDR3 is TGTGCCAGCAGCCACCTCTCCTCGAATCAGCCCCAGCATTTT. It translates to CASSHLSSNQPQHF.

V is TRBV7-2 and J is TRBJ1-2; 7 nucleotides line up with TRBD1. CDR3 size: 15 residues. Germline V gene data show CDR1 as SGHTA and CDR2 as FQGNSA. V lost 2 bases to trimming and J lost 7 bases; unmatched junction nucleotides: 10. CDR3 amino acids: CASSLNIGGGFGYTF. The CDR3, as DNA: TGTGCCAGCAGCTTAAATATCGGAGGGGGCTTTGGCTACACCTTC.

The rearrangement joins TRBV19 to TRBJ2-2; D is uncertain. The germline V gene has CDR1 LNHDA and CDR2 SQIVND (reference sequence). This CDR3 has 16 residues. V shed 3 bases and J shed 2 bases, with 13 bases lying between them. The CDR3 sequence is CASSILQPGNTGELFF. The CDR3 nucleotides read TGTGCCAGTAGTATTCTTCAACCAGGCAACACCGGGGAGCTGTTTTTT.

This rearrangement joins TRBV7-2 to TRBJ1-5, with D tentatively TRBD1 (6 bases). Trimming pared 3 bases from V and 0 bases from J, leaving 15 bases between. The germline V gene encodes CDR1 SGHTA and CDR2 FQGNSA. This CDR3 spans 17 amino acids. The CDR3 loop reads CASSFARGAYSNQPQHF. In DNA form, the CDR3 reads TGTGCCAGCAGCTTTGCCCGGGGGGCATATAGCAATCAGCCCCAGCATTTT. The entire variable domain, with the rest obtained from reference TRBV7-2 and TRBJ1-5, is as follows: GAGVSQSPSNKVTEKGKDVELRCDPISGHTALYWYRQSLGQGLEFLIYFQGNSAPDKSGLPSDRFSAERTGGSVSTLTIQRTQQEDSAVYLCASSFARGAYSNQPQHFGDGTRLSIL.

This chain joins TRBV4-3 and TRBJ2-1; 12 nucleotides match TRBD2. Per the germline V gene, CDR1 is LGHNA and CDR2 is YSLEER. V shed 4 bases, J shed 1 base, and the junction held 5 bases outside the gene matches. This CDR3 contains 17 residues. CDR3 sequence: CASSPSGGAGSYNEQFF. DNA of the CDR3: TGCGCCAGCAGCCCTAGCGGGGGGGCCGGATCCTACAATGAGCAGTTCTTC.